These 3 T cell receptor beta chains were all obtained from the same sample, sequenced in a study of cytomegalovirus exposure and HLA in healthy donors. It was with 60 Vbeta and 13 Jbeta primers that the PCR ran. Clones were sequenced by immunoSEQ multiplex PCR, and TCRdb holds only the in-frame ones, with some missing. In the table there are about 160,000 clones, 60% to 80% of which are singletons. The specimen was PBMCs. All receptors derive from a man in his fifties or sixties in good health and CMV-seronegative.

This clone was seen a handful of times. The V and J genes are TRBV19 and TRBJ2-5; 9 nucleotides agree with TRBD1. The last part of the DNA fits TRBJ2-7 better; the J call may be wrong. The CDR3 totals 15 residues. From germline, CDR1 is LNHDA and CDR2 SQIVND (reference sequence). The CDR3 DNA sequence: TGTGCCAGTAGTAATAGCGTGGGGACAGGGAGCGAGCAGTACTTC. It codes for CASSNSVGTGSEQYF.

The rearrangement uses TRBV6-1 and TRBJ1-2; 7 positions match TRBD1. Germline CDR1 reads MNHNS; CDR2 reads SASEGT. This CDR3 region has 14 residues. Germline trimming cut 6 bases from V and 8 bases from J; bases unmatched to any gene: 12. The CDR3 nucleotides are TGTGCCAGCAGGGCCGGGACAGCTCTATGGGGCTACACCTTC. Protein: CASRAGTALWGYTF.

The chain recombines TRBV10-1 with TRBJ2-3; 10 bases are a match to TRBD1. CDR1 WNHNN and CDR2 SYGVQD come from the germline V gene (reference sequence). J gave up 4 bases and V 6 bases, and 7 bases lay outside the gene matches. The CDR3 sequence is 15 residues long. CDR3 DNA sequence: TGCGCCAGCAGCGCCGGGACAGGGGAAGCAGATACGCAGTATTTT. Amino acids: CASSAGTGEADTQYF.